These 18 T cell receptor beta chains came from one sample sequenced in a study of OX40 agonist ivuxolimab in advanced cancers. Some clones are missing from TCRdb's copy, which holds only in-frame ones; the method was immunoSEQ multiplex PCR. The sample consists of fewer than 35,000 clones, nearly 90% of them appearing once. Sequencing was performed on CD4+ or CD8+ T cells sorted from blood, taken in a trial of the OX40 agonist ivuxolimab. The receptors here all came from an adult with an advanced solid tumor such as melanoma, head and neck, liver or kidney cancer.

The chain carries TRBV27 and TRBJ2-7; TRBD1 matches at 8 bases. Germline CDR1 is MNHEY and CDR2 is SMNVEV (reference sequence). Trimming took 8 bases from V and 2 from J; bases not matched to a gene: 8. The CDR3 has 14 amino acids. The chain's CDR3 is CASHGQGLAYEQYF. CDR3 bases: TGTGCCAGCCATGGACAGGGTCTGGCCTACGAGCAGTACTTC.

The V call is TRBV7-8, the J call TRBJ2-7, with 11 bases fitting TRBD1. This CDR3 comprises 14 residues. The V gene end was trimmed by 5 bases and the J gene end by 3 bases; junction bases not matched to a gene: 3. CDR1 is SGHVS, CDR2 FQNEAQ, per germline. The CDR3 here is CASSTGQGGYEQYF. The CDR3 bases are TGTGCCAGCAGCACGGGACAGGGGGGCTACGAGCAGTACTTC.

This chain uses TRBV27 with TRBJ1-1; no reliable D call. Trimming removed 6 bases from V and 1 base from J, with 12 bases in between. This CDR3 is 14 amino acids long. Germline V gives CDR1 MNHEY, CDR2 SMNVEV (reference sequence). The CDR3 spells CASRPPGGNTEAFF. The CDR3 region has the DNA TGTGCCAGCAGACCGCCCGGTGGGAACACTGAAGCTTTCTTT.

This chain links TRBV4-1 with TRBJ1-6, with D maybe TRBD1 (5 bases). Trimming stripped 4 bases from V and 11 bases from J, with 15 bases between. Per the germline V gene, CDR1 is MGHRA and CDR2 is YSYEKL. This CDR3 region has 14 residues. CDR3 region: CASSREAQGTPLHF. The CDR3 bases are TGCGCCAGCAGCCGAGAGGCCCAGGGAACACCCCTCCACTTT.

CDR3 sequence reads: CASSQLHRSSVEQYF. CDR3 in DNA: TGTGCCAGCAGCCAGCTCCACAGGTCCTCAGTCGAGCAGTACTTC. The chain is built from TRBV5-5 and TRBJ2-7; TRBD1 might be the D (5 bases). CDR1 is SGHKS, CDR2 YYEKEE, per germline (reference sequence). This CDR3 is 15 amino acids long. V was pared by 4 bases and J by 6 bases, with 20 bases between. Full variable domain (remainder filled in from reference TRBV5-5 and TRBJ2-7): DAGVTQSPTHLIKTRGQQVTLRCSPISGHKSVSWYQQVLGQGPQFIFQYYEKEERGRGNFPDRFSARQFPNYSSELNVNALLLGDSALYLCASSQLHRSSVEQYFGPGTRLTVT.

This clone was seen only once. This chain links TRBV5-1 with TRBJ2-7; the D is unclear. This CDR3 is 12 amino acids long. V was pared by 0 bases and J by 3 bases, with 4 bases between. Germline V CDR1 and CDR2: SGHRS, YFSETQ. As DNA, the CDR3 is TGCGCCAGCAGCTTGGAGGGCTACGAGCAGTACTTC. Its translation: CASSLEGYEQYF.

The genes are TRBV7-8 and TRBJ1-6; D remains unclear. V shed 5 bases and J shed 6 bases, with 5 bases lying between them. This CDR3 comprises 12 residues. The germline V gene encodes CDR1 SGHVS and CDR2 FQNEAQ. The CDR3 sequence: CASSPLNSPLHF. The CDR3 DNA reads TGTGCCAGCAGCCCCCTTAATTCACCCCTCCACTTT.

This clone was found once. V gene TRBV6-1 combines with J gene TRBJ1-2; TRBD1 agrees at 8 bases. Germline V lookup: CDR1 MNHNS, CDR2 SASEGT. This CDR3 spans 14 amino acids. V was clipped by 6 bases and J by 4 bases; unmatched bases: 7. CDR3 in amino acids: CASSPGQEIYGYTF. The CDR3 nucleotides are TGTGCCAGCAGCCCGGGACAGGAGATCTATGGCTACACCTTC.

V and J are TRBV2 and TRBJ1-3; D gene unclear. V was shortened by 10 bases and J by 3 bases, with 13 bases between the two germline ends. Germline assignment: CDR1 SNHLY and CDR2 FYNNEI. The CDR3 has 13 residues. CDR3 amino acids: CATPYAFGNTIYF. The CDR3 nucleotides read TGTGCCACCCCGTACGCATTTGGAAACACCATATATTTT.

This sequence joins TRBV7-8 and TRBJ2-5; 8 nucleotides line up with TRBD2. V was clipped by 10 bases and J by 0 bases; unmatched bases: 13. The germline V gene has CDR1 SGHVS and CDR2 FQNEAQ. This CDR3 has 16 amino acids. CDR3: CATKAAGATYQETQYF. Written as DNA, the CDR3 is TGTGCCACCAAAGCAGCGGGGGCCACATACCAAGAGACCCAGTACTTC.

The chain joins TRBV6-5 to TRBJ2-7; D ambiguous. The V end lost 6 bases, the J end lost 6 bases, and 15 bases lay between the germline ends. This CDR3 spans 13 amino acids. Germline-derived CDR1 and CDR2 are MNHEY and SVGAGI. In nucleotides, the CDR3 is TGTGCCAGCAGACTCGGACGGGCCCGCGAGCAGTACTTC. The encoded protein is CASRLGRAREQYF.

The genes are TRBV19 and TRBJ1-5; D ambiguous. Germline values: CDR1 LNHDA, CDR2 SQIVND (reference sequence). V was trimmed by 0 bases and J by 4 bases, leaving 13 bases between them. The CDR3 has 16 residues. The CDR3, as DNA: TGTGCCAGTAGTATAGATCAAGTGGCAGCGAATCAGCCCCAGCATTTT. The encoded protein is CASSIDQVAANQPQHF.

The chain is built from TRBV7-6 and TRBJ2-7; 8 nucleotides agree with TRBD1. The junction had 4 bases not matched to a gene; V was cut back by 0 bases and J by 3 bases. CDR3 length equals 15 residues. The germline V gene has CDR1 SGHVS and CDR2 FNYEAQ. The chain's CDR3 is CASSLAVRGHYEQYF. The CDR3 DNA reads TGTGCCAGCAGCTTAGCGGTCAGGGGGCACTACGAGCAGTACTTC.

CDR3 protein: CASSQILRGEAFF. The CDR3 nucleotides are TGTGCCAGCAGCCAGATACTACGTGGGGAAGCTTTCTTT. V and J are TRBV14 and TRBJ1-1; D uncertain. CDR1 and CDR2 (germline): SGHDN, FVKESK. V was trimmed by 3 bases and J by 8 bases, leaving 13 bases between them. CDR3 length equals 13 residues.

The CDR3 nucleotides are TGTGCCAGTAGCCCCGCTAGCACAGATACGCAGTATTTT. This sequence encodes CASSPASTDTQYF. V gene TRBV19 combines with J gene TRBJ2-3; unclear D gene. Deletions cut 6 bases from V and 0 bases from J, with 7 bases between. The germline V gene encodes CDR1 LNHDA and CDR2 SQIVND (reference sequence). There are 13 residues in the CDR3.

The chain employs TRBV9 and TRBJ2-1, with 9 bases lining up with TRBD1. From germline, CDR1 is SGDLS and CDR2 YYNGEE. V gave up 0 bases and J gave up 6 bases; unmatched junction bases: 4. This CDR3 comprises 15 residues. The DNA of the CDR3 is TGTGCCAGCAGCGTAGTGGGGACAGGGACCAATGAGCAGTTCTTC. Translating it yields CASSVVGTGTNEQFF.

The rearrangement links TRBV28 to TRBJ1-1, with D possibly being TRBD1 (6 bases). The CDR3 runs 11 residues. Per germline, CDR1 MDHEN and CDR2 SYDVKM. V was clipped by 7 bases and J by 7 bases, with 10 bases between them. The CDR3 region is CASTQGGEAFF. The CDR3 DNA is TGTGCCAGCACCCAAGGGGGTGAAGCTTTCTTT.

This chain connects TRBV2 to TRBJ2-2, with TRBD1 as a possible D gene (6 bases). The CDR3 loop spans 15 amino acids. Germline CDR1 is SNHLY and CDR2 is FYNNEI. Trimming left V 3 bases short and J 3 bases short, with 11 bases between. The CDR3 here is CASSDGQFYTGELFF. The CDR3, as DNA: TGTGCCAGCAGTGATGGACAGTTCTACACCGGGGAGCTGTTTTTT.